This T cell receptor (beta chain) was found in a study of blood T cell repertoires in COVID-19. At the level of the study: Both acute and convalescent COVID-19 samples were obtained from the United States, Italy and Spain. T cells, B-cell-depleted T cells, or PBMCs supplied cDNA or gDNA.

Germline-derived CDR1 and CDR2 are SGHRS and YFSETQ. The V gene end was trimmed by 1 base and the J gene end by 2 bases; junction bases not matched to a gene: 3. CDR3 length: 15 residues. Per the original methods: Reference gene primers were amplified, and this amplification served to estimate nucleated cell counts. TCRdb's table, derived via immunoSEQ multiplex PCR, lists solely in-frame clones and lacks some. The V and J calls and the clone size are those of that table, but D and trimming were determined from the DNA. Of under 200,000 clones detected, about 86% appear once; the ten largest clones hold 3% to 4.5%.

The specimen sequenced was peripheral blood. The receptor was derived from a man aged 18 to 29 with active or convalescent COVID-19. This chain joins TRBV5-1 and TRBJ2-1, with 7 bases lining up with TRBD1. The CDR3 region has the DNA TGCGCCAGCAGCTTGAGAGGGACAGCCTACAATGAGCAGTTCTTC. This gives the protein CASSLRGTAYNEQFF.